These T cell receptor beta chains were read from a single sample in a study of T cell repertoires in cytomegalovirus infection. These receptors have no identified antigens. TCRdb reprocessed the reads via MiXCR and lists one record per CDR3 protein. The sample records about 570,000 distinct CDR3 sequences, approximately 40% being singletons. This specimen was cultured PBMCs, taken from culture after CMV antigen stimulation. All receptors come from a human donor in good health (CMV status not recorded). Some clones in this sample may be carry-over from other donors' samples. CDR3s include the opening cysteine and the closing phenylalanine or tryptophan. The D gene is left open where the match is weak. Rows give clone size only sometimes, using once, few, many, or a class for an expanded clone.

CDR3nt	CDR3aa	d_gene	v_gene	j_gene	abundance
TGTGCCAGCAGGGATAGGACAGGGGTTGGAGGCTACACCTTC	CASRDRTGVGGYTF	TRBD1	TRBV25-1	TRBJ1-2	NA
TGTGCCAGCAGCCCCCAGCCACAGGTAGCGGACACCTTC	CASSPQPQVADTF	NA	TRBV7-2	TRBJ1-2	NA
TGTGCCACCAGCAGAGTGCGGGGGGGGGAACCCCAGCATTTT	CATSRVRGGEPQHF	NA	TRBV15	TRBJ1-5	NA
TGTGCCAGCGAGGACGTGGGTGGCACAGATACGCAGTATTTT	CASEDVGGTDTQYF	NA	TRBV12-3/TRBV12-4	TRBJ2-3	once
TGTGCCACCAGTGATGGACAGGGCGGTGAAGCTTTCTTT	CATSDGQGGEAFF	TRBD1	TRBV24-1	TRBJ1-1	few
TGTGCCAGCAGCTTACAGGGGTTATCCGGGGAGCTGTTTTTT	CASSLQGLSGELFF	NA	TRBV7-2	TRBJ2-2	NA
TGTGCCAGCAGCTTGAAATTAGGTGGTCGCGAGACCCAGTACTTC	CASSLKLGGRETQYF	NA	TRBV5-4	TRBJ2-5	few
TGTGCCACCCTGGCCGCCGGTGATGGGTGGGACTACGAGCAGTACTTC	CATLAAGDGWDYEQYF	NA	TRBV6-2/TRBV6-3	TRBJ2-7	few
TGTGCCAGCAGCATGGACCCCGGGGGGAATCAGCCCCAGCATTTT	CASSMDPGGNQPQHF	NA	TRBV7-6	TRBJ1-5	few
TGTGCCAGCAGTGTGCTTTTGAGAGGGGACAGGACAGATACGCAGTATTTT	CASSVLLRGDRTDTQYF	TRBD1	TRBV2	TRBJ2-3	NA
TGTGCCAGTAGTTTCCCCCTCCGACGGGAGCTGTTTTTT	CASSFPLRRELFF	NA	TRBV19	TRBJ2-2	NA
TGTGCCAGTCGGCCGGGTCCGCTTCCCGGTGAGCAGTTCTTC	CASRPGPLPGEQFF	NA	TRBV12-3/TRBV12-4	TRBJ2-1	NA
TGTGCCAGTAGTATGCCCTTTCTGGGGGAGACCCAGTACTTC	CASSMPFLGETQYF	NA	TRBV19	TRBJ2-5	once
TGTGCCAGCGGGGAGGGGGACACTGAAGCTTTCTTT	CASGEGDTEAFF	NA	TRBV7-9	TRBJ1-1	few
TGTGCCAGCAGCCTAACGGACAGGGGTTATGGCTACACCTTC	CASSLTDRGYGYTF	TRBD1	TRBV7-2	TRBJ1-2	many
TGTGCCATCAGTGAGATGCCGGCTAGCGGGACTTACGAGCAGTACTTC	CAISEMPASGTYEQYF	TRBD2	TRBV10-3	TRBJ2-7	few
TGTGCCAGTGACCGGGACAGGGTTTCCTCTGAGCAGTTCTTC	CASDRDRVSSEQFF	TRBD1	TRBV19	TRBJ2-1	NA
TGTGCCAGCAGTCCTGGTTTGGGACAGGAGTCCTACGAGCAGTACTTC	CASSPGLGQESYEQYF	TRBD1	TRBV6-2/TRBV6-3	TRBJ2-7	NA
TGTGCCAGCCGAGCCTTGGCGGGAGGGGCTGAGCAGTTCTTC	CASRALAGGAEQFF	TRBD2	TRBV11-2	TRBJ2-1	NA
TGCGCCAGCAGCCCCAGGCCCGGCGCTACGAACACCGGGGAGCTGTTTTTT	CASSPRPGATNTGELFF	NA	TRBV4-1	TRBJ2-2	NA
TGTGCCAGCAGCTCCAGTACCGGGACAGCTTACAATGAGCAGTTCTTC	CASSSSTGTAYNEQFF	TRBD1	TRBV7-4	TRBJ2-1	NA
TGTGCCAGCAGTTTAATAGGGGCAGGTCACGGTGGCTACACCTTC	CASSLIGAGHGGYTF	NA	TRBV12-3/TRBV12-4	TRBJ1-2	NA
TGTGCCAGCAGTCCACCTCTCCCAGGGGGCTACACCTTC	CASSPPLPGGYTF	NA	TRBV12-3/TRBV12-4	TRBJ1-2	NA
TGTGCCACCAACCCGGGACAGAGACTCACAGATACGCAGTATTTT	CATNPGQRLTDTQYF	TRBD1	TRBV15	TRBJ2-3	few
TGTGCCAGTAGTATAGACAGGTTCGGGCAGCCCCAGCATTTT	CASSIDRFGQPQHF	NA	TRBV19	TRBJ1-5	NA
TGTGCCAGCAGTCCCCAGGGACCGTGGACTGAAGCTTTCTTT	CASSPQGPWTEAFF	NA	TRBV12-3/TRBV12-4	TRBJ1-1	few
TGTGCCAGCAAGGGACTAGACGGCAATGAGCAGTTCTTC	CASKGLDGNEQFF	TRBD2	TRBV6-1	TRBJ2-1	NA
TGTGCCACCAAGGGCCCTGCAGGGCCACCCTCCTACGAGCAGTACTTC	CATKGPAGPPSYEQYF	NA	TRBV24-1	TRBJ2-7	few
TGTGCCAGCAGTTTGGGAGATCTGGGGAAACTGTTTTTT	CASSLGDLGKLFF	NA	TRBV28	TRBJ1-4	NA
TGTGCCAGGGGGGGCCAATCCTACGAGCAGTACTTC	CARGGQSYEQYF	NA	TRBV2	TRBJ2-7	NA
TGCAGTGCTAGAGGGGATGACATTCAGTACTTC	CSARGDDIQYF	NA	TRBV20-1	TRBJ2-4	NA
TGTGCCAGCAGCTTAACTCGGGGGGCTGGAAACACCATATATTTT	CASSLTRGAGNTIYF	NA	TRBV7-8	TRBJ1-3	NA